The entry below describes one T cell receptor (beta chain). Its target is unknown. Here immunoSEQ multiplex PCR was the method, and the copy in TCRdb shows in-frame clones only, minus some. The data show 1,400,000 or so clones, about 98.5% seen once. This sample is part of a study of shared clonotypes between healthy human individuals. Division of CD4+ cells produced a CD45RA+ naive subset and a CD45RA-negative memory subset. Germline V gene sequence: CDR1 SGHVS, CDR2 FNYEAQ. This CDR3 spans 16 amino acids. V shed 2 bases, J shed 1 base, and the junction held 7 bases outside the gene matches. Study-level results: Clonotypes which were not shared had lower generation probabilities than clonotypes that all four donors shared.

The gene calls are TRBV7-6 and TRBJ2-5, with 7 bases fitting TRBD2. The sequencing input was naive CD4+ T cells sorted from blood. Subset meaning: CD45RA+ positively selected. The clonotype was recovered from a young man in good health. The CDR3 DNA reads TGTGCCAGCAGCTTAACCGGGAGGACATTCCAAGAGACCCAGTACTTC. As protein: CASSLTGRTFQETQYF.